This T cell receptor beta chain is from a study of identical twins. TCRdb re-called the 5' RACE reads through MiXCR, storing one row per CDR3 protein. The sample lists around 1.7 million distinct CDR3 sequences; under 35% were seen once. There are a few counts of this clonotype. Germline CDR1 reads MNHEY; CDR2 reads SMNVEV (reference sequence). V lost 2 bases, J lost 7 bases, and 9 bases stayed unmatched. This CDR3 spans 16 amino acids. The specimen was cord blood. The chain is built from TRBV27 and TRBJ1-4, with 8 bases identical to TRBD1. This TCR was sampled from a newborn girl in good health. This chain's CDR3 is CASSLGNSGGGEKLFF. The CDR3 DNA follows: TGTGCCAGCAGTTTAGGAAACTCAGGGGGCGGTGAAAAACTGTTTTTT.